This T cell receptor beta chain was sequenced during a study of blood T cell repertoires in COVID-19. Study-wide background: Sites across the United States, Italy and Spain contributed samples from acute and convalescent COVID-19. T cells, B-cell-depleted T cells, or PBMCs provided the cDNA or gDNA that served as material.

Worth noting for this clone: One end of the junction is discordant with germline, which a read error may explain.

Original analysis: Amplification of reference gene primers provided the estimated nucleated cell counts. Assay used: immunoSEQ multiplex PCR; TCRdb lists only in-frame clones, some missing. V, J and clone size are taken as reported in that table, and D and trimming were inferred from the DNA itself. This table has fewer than 45,000 clones, about 88% appearing once. Germline V gene data show CDR1 as SSHAT and CDR2 as FNYEAQ (reference sequence). The CDR3 consists of 16 residues. The chain employs TRBV7-7 and TRBJ2-5; a weak D match, TRBD2 (5 bases). This receptor was taken from a human donor in a cohort sampled during active COVID-19. Sequenced input: peripheral blood. CDR3 DNA sequence: TGTGCTAGCAGTTCCTGGACCGGAGGCGGAGGAGAGACCCAGTACTTC. Translation: CASSSWTGGGGETQYF.